This T cell receptor (beta chain) was sequenced for a study of response to subunit inactivated influenza vaccine (dated by TCRdb to 2016 to 2018). A note on the overall study: To follow how T cells responded to a trivalent subunit inactivated influenza vaccine, the researchers relied on deep quantitative profiling of the T cell receptor repertoire.

With respect to this clonotype: No cognate antigen has been identified for it. Within one base of it there is no much larger clone, and no base qualities were kept.

Library creation used RT-PCR. TCRdb shows the sequencer as Illumina HiSeq 2500. In-frame beta chains were kept once TCRdb had trimmed the public reads at Q25 with fastp and called clones with MiXCR. Records with the same CDR3 protein are collapsed into one entry carrying the most frequent genes and DNA. The sample contains hundreds of thousands of distinct CDR3 sequences, 18% of them found a single time. Together, the top ten hold about a tenth of the sample. The research as a whole found: The authors proposed that each seasonal influenza vaccination may bring in only a limited number of new T cells.

The specimen was PBMCs from blood, collected 5 days after vaccination. This sequence originates from a man over 45 who received an inactivated influenza vaccine. Donor details come from another sample of the same person, matched by shared clones.

The DNA sequence follows: TGCGCCAGCAGCCTTGCGACGGGAAGATCGGCCTACGAGCAGTACTTC. It is translated as CASSLATGRSAYEQYF. This sequence uses TRBV5-1 and TRBJ2-7; a tentative D call is TRBD2 (5 bases match). V is pared back by 4 bases and J by 2 bases, with 19 bases lying between the germline termini. CDR1 SGHRS and CDR2 YFSETQ are derived from the germline V gene. The CDR3 has 16 amino acids, counting the end cysteine and phenylalanine. Only the CDR3 DNA is retained, 48 bases long and in frame from the first base. With all but the CDR3 taken from the reference TRBV5-1 and TRBJ2-7 genes, the full variable domain is: KAGVTQTPRYLIKTRGQQVTLSCSPISGHRSVSWYQQTPGQGLQFLFEYFSETQRNKGNFPGRFSGRQFSNSRSEMNVSTLELGDSALYLCASSLATGRSAYEQYFGPGTRLTVT.